These 12 T cell receptor beta chains share one sample of origin, sequenced in a study of blood T cell repertoires in COVID-19. Clones were read by immunoSEQ multiplex PCR, and TCRdb kept only the in-frame ones, dropping some. This table has around 220,000 clones, around four fifths appearing once. The sequencing input was peripheral blood. The receptors derive from a woman aged 80 or over with COVID-19, enrolled during active disease.

This chain links TRBV6-2 or TRBV6-3 with TRBJ2-3, with TRBD2 identical over 12 bases. The germline V gene has CDR1 MNHEY and CDR2 SVGEGT. Germline trimming cut 4 bases from V and 2 bases from J; bases unmatched to any gene: 7. The CDR3 has 17 amino acids. CDR3 nucleotide sequence: TGTGCCAGCAGTTTCAATCTAGCGGGAGGGAACACAGATACGCAGTATTTT. It yields the protein CASSFNLAGGNTDTQYF.

This rearrangement joins TRBV11-2 to TRBJ2-7, with a weak D call TRBD2 (6 bases). V lost 5 bases and J 0 bases, leaving 14 bases between the germline ends. CDR3 size: 15 residues. The V gene's germline CDR1 is SGHAT and CDR2 FQNNGV. This chain's CDR3 is CASSRSSVTSYEQYF. CDR3 nucleotides: TGTGCCAGCAGCCGCTCTAGCGTTACCTCCTACGAGCAGTACTTC. Full variable domain (remainder filled in from reference TRBV11-2 and TRBJ2-7): EAGVAQSPRYKIIEKRQSVAFWCNPISGHATLYWYQQILGQGPKLLIQFQNNGVVDDSQLPKDRFSAERLKGVDSTLKIQPAKLEDSAVYLCASSRSSVTSYEQYFGPGTRLTVT.

The chain recombines TRBV18 with TRBJ1-5; D not certain. Germline CDR1 reads KGHSH; CDR2 reads LQKENI. This CDR3 has 18 residues. V was trimmed by 0 bases and J by 3 bases, leaving 18 bases between them. The CDR3 nucleotides are TGTGCCAGCTCACCACCGAGTACGAACGCTCGGGACAATCAGCCCCAGCATTTT. Amino acid sequence: CASSPPSTNARDNQPQHF.

The V call is TRBV7-9, the J call TRBJ1-4, with TRBD1 matching over 8 bases. V lost 5 bases, J lost 7 bases, and 6 bases stayed unmatched. CDR3 length equals 14 residues. CDR1 is SEHNR and CDR2 is FQNEAQ in the germline V gene (reference sequence). CDR3 bases: TGTGCCAGCAGCATCGGACAGGGTGGTGAAAAACTGTTTTTT. Its translation is CASSIGQGGEKLFF.

The chain recombines TRBV18 with TRBJ1-1; 9 nucleotides agree with TRBD1. Germline V gene lookup returns CDR1 KGHSH and CDR2 LQKENI. With V trimmed by 3 bases and J by 5 bases, 4 bases remained unmatched. The CDR3 has 14 amino acids. The CDR3 DNA reads TGTGCCAGCTCACCGACAGGGGGTCGAACTGAAGCTTTCTTT. It yields the protein CASSPTGGRTEAFF.

The genes are TRBV10-3 and TRBJ2-7; 10 bases are shared with TRBD2. Germline V gene sequence: CDR1 ENHRY, CDR2 SYGVKD. Losses at the gene ends were 4 bases for V and 2 bases for J; bases not matched to a gene: 8. CDR3 length: 16 amino acids. CDR3 sequence (DNA): TGTGCCATCAGTGCCAGCGGGAGGGCCGCTACCTACGAGCAGTACTTC. The encoded protein is CAISASGRAATYEQYF.

The chain recombines TRBV29-1 with TRBJ1-4; no reliable D call. The germline V gene encodes CDR1 SQVTM and CDR2 ANQGSEA. The CDR3 runs to 12 residues. The V end lost 4 bases, the J end lost 5 bases, and 8 bases lay between the germline ends. DNA for the CDR3: TGCAGCGTTGTAGGGAGGAATGAAAAACTGTTTTTT. It yields the protein CSVVGRNEKLFF.

CDR3 coding DNA: TGTGCCAGCAGCCCCACAGGGGGCGGAAATCAGCCCCAGCATTTT. This encodes CASSPTGGGNQPQHF. V is TRBV27 and J is TRBJ1-5; 9 nucleotides align to TRBD1. Per the germline V gene, CDR1 is MNHEY and CDR2 is SMNVEV (reference sequence). CDR3 size: 15 residues. V lost 6 bases, J lost 4 bases, and 7 bases stayed unmatched.

This chain uses TRBV12-2 with TRBJ2-2; the D call TRBD1 from the table was never checked on the DNA. TRBV12-2 is an annotated pseudogene. The CDR3 has 17 residues. The CDR3 sequence is CASRCGPGQGNTGELFF. The CDR3 coding sequence is TGTGCAAGTCGCTGTGGTCCGGGACAGGGGAACACCGGGGAGCTGTTTTTT.

The chain couples TRBV21-1 to TRBJ2-3; no DNA check was done on the table's D call, TRBD2. TRBV21-1 counts as a pseudogene. The CDR3 runs 20 residues. The DNA for the CDR3 is TGTGCCAGCAGCAAAGCGGGGCTAGAGACTAGCGGGGTAAGCACAGATACGCAGTATTTT. Amino acid sequence: CASSKAGLETSGVSTDTQYF.

This chain joins TRBV21-1 and TRBJ1-1. TRBV21-1 is assigned pseudogene status. CDR3 length equals 12 residues. The CDR3, as DNA: TGTGCCAGCAGCAAAGCGGCGGTCCCGGCTTTCTTT. Translation gives CASSKAAVPAFF.

The chain's CDR3 is CASTILGANTGELFF. CDR3 DNA sequence: TGTGCCAGCACCATCCTGGGCGCGAACACCGGGGAGCTGTTTTTT. This rearrangement joins TRBV3-1 (or the pseudogene TRBV3-2) to TRBJ2-2; no reliable D call. The V end was cut by 7 bases, the J end by 0 bases, with 12 bases between. CDR3 length: 15 residues. Germline loops: CDR1 LGHDT, CDR2 YNNKEL (reference sequence).